The 18 T cell receptor beta chains listed next were all sequenced from one sample in a study of vaccination effects on CD4 cells after COVID-19. Clones were read by immunoSEQ multiplex PCR, and TCRdb kept only the in-frame ones, dropping some. Among 20,000 to 25,000 clones, roughly 72% were seen once, and the ten largest hold 8.5% to 10%. Antigens for these TCRs are unknown. Antigen-specific CD4+ T cells were expanded with viral peptide pools in the ViraFEST assay before sequencing. Cells that had been cultured for nine to eleven days were the source of isolated CD4+ T cells. The vaccine recipients had no prior SARS-CoV-2 infection, with negative nucleocapsid antibodies. The source was CD4+ T cells from PBMCs cultured with HCoV-NL63 spike peptides, collected before COVID-19 vaccination. The receptors originated from a human donor who received a COVID-19 vaccine.

The sample holds a few counts of this clone. The V call is TRBV7-8, the J call TRBJ1-4; D remains ambiguous. Germline V gene data show CDR1 as SGHVS and CDR2 as FQNEAQ. The CDR3 consists of 15 residues. The V end lost 4 bases, the J end lost 1 base, and 10 bases lay between the germline ends. The CDR3 here is CASSSRKGTNEKLFF. The CDR3 DNA is TGTGCCAGCAGCTCCCGGAAAGGAACTAATGAAAAACTGTTTTTT.

The V call is TRBV7-8, the J call TRBJ2-5; possible D gene TRBD2, 5 bases. Trimming left V 4 bases short and J 5 bases short, with 11 bases between. Germline V lookup: CDR1 SGHVS, CDR2 FQNEAQ. CDR3 size: 13 residues. Here the CDR3 reads CASSSRPGETQYF. For the CDR3, the DNA is TGTGCCAGCAGCTCACGTCCGGGGGAGACCCAGTACTTC.

Only one count was recorded for this clone. V and J are TRBV5-1 and TRBJ2-3, with D possibly called TRBD1 or TRBD2 (5 bases each). Trimming left V 0 bases short and J 0 bases short, with 14 bases between. This CDR3 contains 17 residues. The germline V gene has CDR1 SGHRS and CDR2 YFSETQ. CDR3 region: CASSLGPRDGSTDTQYF. CDR3 coding DNA: TGCGCCAGCAGCTTGGGGCCCCGGGACGGTAGCACAGATACGCAGTATTTT.

This clone was detected only once. V gene TRBV6-5 combines with J gene TRBJ2-3; D possibly corresponds to TRBD1 (6 bases). CDR3 length: 12 residues. Trimming left V 6 bases short and J 5 bases short, with 9 bases between. Germline V gene sequence: CDR1 MNHEY, CDR2 SVGAGI. The CDR3 bases are TGTGCCAGCAGCTCACAGGGAGATACGCAGTATTTT. It yields the protein CASSSQGDTQYF.

This sequence joins TRBV7-8 and TRBJ2-1; D uncertain. With 1 base removed from V and 14 bases from J, the gap between germline ends came to 15 bases. The CDR3 contains 13 residues. CDR1 is SGHVS and CDR2 is FQNEAQ in the germline V gene. The CDR3 is CASSLEERRSKFF. The DNA for the CDR3 is TGTGCCAGCAGCTTAGAGGAACGCCGGAGCAAGTTCTTC.

The chain has TRBV5-4 and TRBJ1-2; 9 bases align to TRBD1. V lost 1 base, J lost 8 bases, and 3 bases stayed unmatched. The V gene's germline CDR1 is SGHNT and CDR2 YYREEE (reference sequence). This CDR3 spans 13 amino acids. CDR3 sequence reads: CASSLTGGSGYTF. The DNA of the CDR3 is TGTGCCAGCAGCTTGACAGGGGGCTCGGGCTACACCTTC.

The genes are TRBV5-1 and TRBJ2-7; D gene unclear. The germline V and J ends were trimmed by 0 bases and 3 bases, with 10 bases remaining between them. The CDR3 runs to 14 residues. Germline CDR1 and CDR2: SGHRS and YFSETQ. DNA of the CDR3: TGCGCCAGCAGCTTGGCCCCGGGTGACTACGAGCAGTACTTC. It yields the protein CASSLAPGDYEQYF.

The chain employs TRBV6-5 and TRBJ2-3, with TRBD2 matching 9 bases. This CDR3 comprises 14 residues. Germline V gene data show CDR1 as MNHEY and CDR2 as SVGAGI. V lost 2 bases, J lost 4 bases, and 1 base stayed unmatched. The DNA for the CDR3 is TGTGCCAGCAGTTACGCTAGCGGGGCAGATACGCAGTATTTT. It specifies CASSYASGADTQYF.

The chain recombines TRBV10-3 with TRBJ1-1; 7 bases align to TRBD1. The CDR3 totals 16 residues. Germline-derived CDR1 and CDR2 are ENHRY and SYGVKD. V lost 0 bases, J lost 8 bases, and 12 bases stayed unmatched. The DNA for the CDR3 is TGTGCCATCAGTGAGTCCGGGACAGAAGTGGGGGCCGAAGCTTTCTTT. It yields the protein CAISESGTEVGAEAFF.

As to this clone: Distinct nucleotide sequences in the sample also encode this CDR3. The chain employs TRBV7-9 and TRBJ2-5; D is perhaps TRBD2 (6 bases). The germline V gene encodes CDR1 SEHNR and CDR2 FQNEAQ (reference sequence). The CDR3 is made up of 14 amino acids. Trimming removed 0 bases from V and 2 bases from J, with 7 bases in between. CDR3: CASSLAGGQETQYF. The CDR3 DNA reads TGTGCCAGCAGCTTAGCGGGAGGACAAGAGACCCAGTACTTC.

The gene calls are TRBV7-2 and TRBJ2-7, with TRBD1 matching 9 bases. The germline V gene encodes CDR1 SGHTA and CDR2 FQGNSA. The CDR3 loop spans 14 amino acids. The V segment lost 4 bases and the J segment 2 bases; nucleotides outside the gene matches: 3. The chain's CDR3 is CASSSGTGPYEQYF. Written as DNA, the CDR3 is TGTGCCAGCAGCTCCGGGACAGGGCCCTACGAGCAGTACTTC.

This clone was seen more than once but under ten times. The J gene is TRBJ2-7, the V gene TRBV6-6; 11 nucleotides align to TRBD1. There are 14 residues in the CDR3. CDR1 and CDR2 (germline): MNHNY, SVGAGI (reference sequence). J gave up 3 bases and V 2 bases, and 0 bases lay outside the gene matches. The CDR3 loop is CASSYGTGGYEQYF. CDR3 coding DNA: TGTGCCAGCAGTTACGGGACAGGGGGCTACGAGCAGTACTTC.

This clone was counted a few times. The J gene is TRBJ2-1, the V gene TRBV6-5, with D possibly matching TRBD2 (5 bases). The V end was cut by 3 bases, the J end by 8 bases, with 17 bases between. Germline values: CDR1 MNHEY, CDR2 SVGAGI. This CDR3 contains 15 residues. The CDR3 protein is CASSYLRGKVDEQFF. The DNA of the CDR3 is TGTGCCAGCAGTTATTTAAGAGGGAAGGTGGATGAGCAGTTCTTC.

The V and J genes are TRBV10-3 and TRBJ1-6; 10 bases are shared with TRBD1. The ends lost 6 bases at V and 5 bases at J; junction bases unmatched: 4. The CDR3 is made up of 15 amino acids. The germline V gene encodes CDR1 ENHRY and CDR2 SYGVKD. CDR3 in DNA: TGTGCCATCAGGCGAGGGACAGGGGATAATTCACCCCTCCACTTT. Its translation: CAIRRGTGDNSPLHF.

The rearrangement uses TRBV18 and TRBJ2-1; no reliable D call. Trimming pared 2 bases from V and 2 bases from J, leaving 4 bases between. The CDR3 contains 13 residues. Germline V CDR1 and CDR2: KGHSH, LQKENI. CDR3 nucleotides: TGTGCCAGCTCACCAGCAGCCTACAATGAGCAGTTCTTC. As protein: CASSPAAYNEQFF.

This clone has only a few counts. The chain recombines TRBV6-5 with TRBJ1-2, with 10 positions matching TRBD1. This CDR3 is 16 amino acids long. The J segment lost 4 bases and the V segment lost 2 bases, leaving 7 bases of the junction unmatched. Germline loops: CDR1 MNHEY, CDR2 SVGAGI. The CDR3 sequence is CASSYVRTGGGYGYTF. In nucleotides, the CDR3 is TGTGCCAGCAGTTACGTCCGGACAGGGGGGGGCTATGGCTACACCTTC.

The chain uses TRBV9 and TRBJ2-1; 9 positions agree with TRBD2. The junction had 7 bases not matched to a gene; V was cut back by 3 bases and J by 6 bases. Germline V CDR1 and CDR2: SGDLS, YYNGEE. The length of the CDR3 is 15 residues. CDR3 nucleotides: TGTGCCAGCAGCGCTTCCGGGACTAGCATCAATGAGCAGTTCTTC. Protein sequence: CASSASGTSINEQFF.

CDR3 residues: CASSLGEGQETQYF. CDR3 coding DNA: TGCGCCAGCAGCTTGGGGGAGGGCCAAGAGACCCAGTACTTC. V and J are TRBV5-1 and TRBJ2-5; 7 bases are shared with TRBD2. With V trimmed by 0 bases and J by 1 base, 0 bases remained unmatched. The CDR3 runs to 14 residues. CDR1 and CDR2 (germline): SGHRS, YFSETQ.